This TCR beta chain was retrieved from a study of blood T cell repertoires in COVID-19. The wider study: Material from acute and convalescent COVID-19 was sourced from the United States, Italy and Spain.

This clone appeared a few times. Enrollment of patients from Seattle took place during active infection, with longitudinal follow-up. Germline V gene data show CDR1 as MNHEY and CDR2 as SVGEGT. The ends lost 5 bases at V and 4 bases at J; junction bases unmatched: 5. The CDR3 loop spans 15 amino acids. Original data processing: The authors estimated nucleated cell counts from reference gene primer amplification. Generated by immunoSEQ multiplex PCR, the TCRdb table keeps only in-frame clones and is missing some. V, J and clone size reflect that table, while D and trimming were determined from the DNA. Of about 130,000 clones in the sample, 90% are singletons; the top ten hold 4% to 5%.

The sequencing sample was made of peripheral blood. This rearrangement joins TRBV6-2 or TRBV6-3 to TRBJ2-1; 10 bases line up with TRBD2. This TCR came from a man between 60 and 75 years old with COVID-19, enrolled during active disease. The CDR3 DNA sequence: TGTGCCAGCAGTCTCACTAGCGGGACGTACAATGAGCAGTTCTTC. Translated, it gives CASSLTSGTYNEQFF.